The 3 T cell receptor beta chains listed next were all sequenced from one sample in a study of CD8+ T cells in alopecia areata. RNA, once extracted, was reverse transcribed into cDNA for use as the sequencing template. Repertoires were generated with immunoSEQ multiplex PCR, while TCRdb's copy carries only in-frame clones and drops some. This table has approximately 200,000 clones, more than 55% appearing once. The sample's treatment: oral pan-JAK inhibitor, 5-10 mg twice daily. Sequences were derived from CD4+ T cells sorted from blood, sampled at week 4, from a patient treated with tofacitinib. These receptors were obtained from a human donor with alopecia areata.

This clone was recorded a few times. The chain is built from TRBV10-3 and TRBJ2-3, with a weak D call TRBD1 (5 bases). This CDR3 comprises 14 residues. Trimming took 2 bases from V and 4 from J, leaving 10 bases between them. In germline, CDR1 is ENHRY, CDR2 SYGVKD. The CDR3 spells CAISERGEADTQYF. The CDR3 nucleotides read TGTGCCATCAGTGAGAGGGGCGAAGCAGATACGCAGTATTTT.

The chain recombines TRBV30 with TRBJ2-3; perhaps TRBD2 as D (6 bases). This CDR3 is built from 15 residues. CDR1 and CDR2 from the germline V gene are GTSNPN and SVGIG (reference sequence). Trimming pared 1 base from V and 8 bases from J, leaving 19 bases between. DNA of the CDR3: TGTGCCTGGAGTGCGACCGGGACTCCCCGGGGTACGCAGTATTTT. Translated: CAWSATGTPRGTQYF.

V is TRBV19 and J is TRBJ1-6, with D unclear. V shed 5 bases and J shed 6 bases, with 8 bases lying between them. The CDR3 extends over 13 amino acids. Looked up from germline, CDR1 is LNHDA and CDR2 is SQIVND (reference sequence). CDR3 DNA: TGTGCCAGTAGTCAGTTGTCTAATTCACCCCTCCACTTT. As protein: CASSQLSNSPLHF.